This T cell receptor (beta chain) originates from a study of identical twins. The V gene lost 6 bases and the J gene lost 3 bases, with 18 bases spanning the gap. CDR1 and CDR2 (germline): SEHNR, FQNEAQ (reference sequence). CDR3 size: 15 residues. TCRdb re-called the 5' RACE reads through MiXCR, storing one row per CDR3 protein. The sample consists of around 290,000 distinct CDR3 sequences, 8% to 9.5% of them appearing once. Separately, the same data were catalogued under a study of yellow fever vaccine responses in identical twins.

The sequence came from a woman between 18 and 30 years old in good health. This chain connects TRBV7-9 to TRBJ2-7, with TRBD1 as a possible D gene (6 bases). Sequences were obtained from CD8+ T cells sorted from blood. For the CDR3, the DNA is TGTGCCAGCAGTTCCGCCCAGGGGTATGACTACGAGCAGTACTTC. Residues: CASSSAQGYDYEQYF.